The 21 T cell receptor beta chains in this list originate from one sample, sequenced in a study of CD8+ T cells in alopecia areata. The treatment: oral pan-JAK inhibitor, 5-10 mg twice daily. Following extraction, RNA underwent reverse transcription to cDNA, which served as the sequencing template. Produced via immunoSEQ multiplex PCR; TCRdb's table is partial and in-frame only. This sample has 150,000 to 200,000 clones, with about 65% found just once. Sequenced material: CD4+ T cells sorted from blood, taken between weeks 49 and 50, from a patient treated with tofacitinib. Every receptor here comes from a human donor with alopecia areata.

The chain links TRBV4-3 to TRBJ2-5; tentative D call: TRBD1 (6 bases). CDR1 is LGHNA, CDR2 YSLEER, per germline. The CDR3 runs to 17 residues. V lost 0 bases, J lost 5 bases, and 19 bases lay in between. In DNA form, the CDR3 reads TGCGCCAGCAGCCAAGATTGGAGAACAGGGTGGAGGGAGACCCAGTACTTC. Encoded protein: CASSQDWRTGWRETQYF.

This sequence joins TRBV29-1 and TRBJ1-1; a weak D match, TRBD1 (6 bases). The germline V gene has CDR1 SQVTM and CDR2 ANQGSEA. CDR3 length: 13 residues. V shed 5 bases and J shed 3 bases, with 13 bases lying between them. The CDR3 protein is CSVWTAGYTEAFF. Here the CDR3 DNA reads TGCAGCGTTTGGACAGCCGGGTACACTGAAGCTTTCTTT.

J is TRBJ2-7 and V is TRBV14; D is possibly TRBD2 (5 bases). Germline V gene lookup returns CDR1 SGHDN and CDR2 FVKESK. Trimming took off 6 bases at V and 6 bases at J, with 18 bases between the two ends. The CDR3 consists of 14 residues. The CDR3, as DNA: TGTGCCAGCAGGAGAACGGGAAAAGCCCTCGAGCAGTACTTC. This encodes CASRRTGKALEQYF.

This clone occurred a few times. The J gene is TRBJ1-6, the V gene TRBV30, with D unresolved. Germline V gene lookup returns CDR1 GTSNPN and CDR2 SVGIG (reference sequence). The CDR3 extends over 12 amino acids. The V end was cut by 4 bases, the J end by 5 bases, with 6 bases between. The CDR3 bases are TGTGCCTGGACGGTAAATAATTCACCCCTCCACTTT. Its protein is CAWTVNNSPLHF.

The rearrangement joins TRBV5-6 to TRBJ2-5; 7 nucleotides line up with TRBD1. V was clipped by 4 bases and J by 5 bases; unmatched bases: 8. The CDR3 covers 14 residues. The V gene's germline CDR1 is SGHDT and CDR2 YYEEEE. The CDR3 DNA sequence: TGTGCCAGCAGCACATGGACAGGAAGGGAGACCCAGTACTTC. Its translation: CASSTWTGRETQYF.

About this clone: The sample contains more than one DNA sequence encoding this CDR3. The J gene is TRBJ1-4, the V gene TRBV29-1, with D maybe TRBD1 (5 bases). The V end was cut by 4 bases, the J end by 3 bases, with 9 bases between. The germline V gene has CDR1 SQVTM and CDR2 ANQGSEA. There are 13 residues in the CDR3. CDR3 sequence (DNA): TGCAGCGTTGGGGGCAGGGCTAATGAAAAACTGTTTTTT. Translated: CSVGGRANEKLFF.

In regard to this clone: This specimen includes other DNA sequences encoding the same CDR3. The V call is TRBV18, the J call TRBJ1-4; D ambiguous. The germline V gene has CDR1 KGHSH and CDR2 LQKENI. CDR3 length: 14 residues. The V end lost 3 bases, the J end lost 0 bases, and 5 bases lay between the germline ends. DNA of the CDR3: TGTGCCAGCTCACCGGGTGCAACTAATGAAAAACTGTTTTTT. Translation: CASSPGATNEKLFF. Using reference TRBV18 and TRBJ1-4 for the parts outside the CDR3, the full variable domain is NAGVMQNPRHLVRRRGQEARLRCSPMKGHSHVYWYRQLPEEGLKFMVYLQKENIIDESGMPKERFSAEFPKEGPSILRIQQVVRGDSAAYFCASSPGATNEKLFFGSGTQLSVL.

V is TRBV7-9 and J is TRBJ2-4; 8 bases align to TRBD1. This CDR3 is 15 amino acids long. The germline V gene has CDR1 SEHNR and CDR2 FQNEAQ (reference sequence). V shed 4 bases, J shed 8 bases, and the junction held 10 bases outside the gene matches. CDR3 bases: TGTGCCAGCAGCTCAACGACAGGGGCTTGGGACATTCAGTACTTC. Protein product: CASSSTTGAWDIQYF.

CDR3 in DNA: TGTGCCATCAGTGAGTCAGAGACAGCCACCTACGAGCAGTACTTC. Protein: CAISESETATYEQYF. The genes are TRBV10-3 and TRBJ2-7; D perhaps matches TRBD1 (5 bases). The germline V and J ends were trimmed by 0 bases and 2 bases, with 11 bases remaining between them. Germline V gene lookup returns CDR1 ENHRY and CDR2 SYGVKD. The CDR3 has 15 amino acids.

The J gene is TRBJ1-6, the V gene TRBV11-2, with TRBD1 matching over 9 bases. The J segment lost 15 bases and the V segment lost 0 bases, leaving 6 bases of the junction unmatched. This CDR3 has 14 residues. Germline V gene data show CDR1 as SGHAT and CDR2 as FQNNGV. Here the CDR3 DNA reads TGTGCCAGCAGCTTAGAAACAGGGGGCTGGCGCCTCCACTTT. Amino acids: CASSLETGGWRLHF.

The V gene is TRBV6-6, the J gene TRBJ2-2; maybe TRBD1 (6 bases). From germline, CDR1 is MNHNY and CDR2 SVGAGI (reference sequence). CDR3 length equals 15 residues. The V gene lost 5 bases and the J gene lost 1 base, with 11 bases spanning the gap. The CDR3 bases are TGTGCCAGCAGTGGGACACAGAAGAACACCGGGGAGCTGTTTTTT. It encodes CASSGTQKNTGELFF.

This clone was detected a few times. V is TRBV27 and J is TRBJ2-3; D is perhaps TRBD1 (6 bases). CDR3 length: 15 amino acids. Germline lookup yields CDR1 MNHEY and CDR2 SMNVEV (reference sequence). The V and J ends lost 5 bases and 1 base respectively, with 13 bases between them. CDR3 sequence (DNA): TGTGCCAGCAGTCGCACCTGGGGGCGCACAGATACGCAGTATTTT. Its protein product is CASSRTWGRTDTQYF.

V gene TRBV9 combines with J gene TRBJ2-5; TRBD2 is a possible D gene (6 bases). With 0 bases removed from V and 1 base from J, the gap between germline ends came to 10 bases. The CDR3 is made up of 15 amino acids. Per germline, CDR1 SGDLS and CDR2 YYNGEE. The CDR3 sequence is CASSVEWGVQETQYF. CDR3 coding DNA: TGTGCCAGCAGCGTAGAGTGGGGGGTCCAAGAGACCCAGTACTTC.

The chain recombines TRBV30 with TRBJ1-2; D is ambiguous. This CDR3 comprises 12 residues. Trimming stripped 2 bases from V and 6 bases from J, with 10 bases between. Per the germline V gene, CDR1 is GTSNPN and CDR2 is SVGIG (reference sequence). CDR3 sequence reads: CAWSNFRDGYTF. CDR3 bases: TGTGCCTGGAGTAATTTTAGGGATGGCTACACCTTC.

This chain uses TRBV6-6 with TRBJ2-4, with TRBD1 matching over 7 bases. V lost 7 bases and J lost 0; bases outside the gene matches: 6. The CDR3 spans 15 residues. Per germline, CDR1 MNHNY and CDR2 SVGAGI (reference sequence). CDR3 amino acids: CASTGTDLAKNIQYF. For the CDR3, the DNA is TGTGCCAGCACCGGGACAGACCTAGCCAAAAACATTCAGTACTTC.

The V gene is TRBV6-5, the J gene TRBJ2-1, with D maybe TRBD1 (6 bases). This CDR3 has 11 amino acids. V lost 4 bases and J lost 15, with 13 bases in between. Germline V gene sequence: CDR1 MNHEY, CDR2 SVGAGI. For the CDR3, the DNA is TGTGCCAGCAGTTTACAGGGTTTTCTGTTCTTC. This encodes CASSLQGFLFF.

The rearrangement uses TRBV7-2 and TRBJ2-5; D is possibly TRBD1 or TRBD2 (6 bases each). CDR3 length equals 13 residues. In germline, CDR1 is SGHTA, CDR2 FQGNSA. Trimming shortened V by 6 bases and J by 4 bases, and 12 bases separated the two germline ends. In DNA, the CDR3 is TGTGCCAGCAGGAGGGGGGCGGGAGAGACCCAGTACTTC. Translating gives CASRRGAGETQYF.

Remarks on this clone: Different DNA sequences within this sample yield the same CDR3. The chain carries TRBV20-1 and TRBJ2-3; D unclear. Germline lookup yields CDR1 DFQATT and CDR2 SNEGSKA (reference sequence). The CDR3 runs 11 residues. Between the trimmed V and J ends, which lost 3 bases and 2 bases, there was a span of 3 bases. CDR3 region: CSASFTDTQYF. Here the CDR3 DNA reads TGCAGTGCTAGTTTCACAGATACGCAGTATTTT.

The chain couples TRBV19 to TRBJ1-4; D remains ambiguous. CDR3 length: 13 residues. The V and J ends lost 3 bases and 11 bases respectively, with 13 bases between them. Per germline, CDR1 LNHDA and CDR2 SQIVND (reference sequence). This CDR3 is CASSIETSGKLFF. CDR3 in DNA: TGTGCCAGTAGTATCGAGACATCGGGGAAACTGTTTTTT.

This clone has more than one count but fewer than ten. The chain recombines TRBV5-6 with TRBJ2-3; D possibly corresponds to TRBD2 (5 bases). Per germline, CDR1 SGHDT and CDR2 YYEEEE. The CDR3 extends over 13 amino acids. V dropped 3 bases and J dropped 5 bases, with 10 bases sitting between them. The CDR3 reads CASSSDSGDTQYF. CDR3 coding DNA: TGTGCCAGCAGCTCGGACTCAGGAGATACGCAGTATTTT. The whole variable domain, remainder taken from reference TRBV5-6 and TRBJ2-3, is DAGVTQSPTHLIKTRGQQVTLRCSPKSGHDTVSWYQQALGQGPQFIFQYYEEEERQRGNFPDRFSGHQFPNYSSELNVNALLLGDSALYLCASSSDSGDTQYFGPGTRLTVL.

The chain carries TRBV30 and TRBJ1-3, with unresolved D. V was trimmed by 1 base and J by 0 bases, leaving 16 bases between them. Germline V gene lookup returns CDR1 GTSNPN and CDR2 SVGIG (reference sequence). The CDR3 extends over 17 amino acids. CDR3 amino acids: CAWSAPEPLHSGNTIYF. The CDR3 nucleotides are TGTGCCTGGAGTGCCCCGGAGCCACTTCACTCTGGAAACACCATATATTTT.